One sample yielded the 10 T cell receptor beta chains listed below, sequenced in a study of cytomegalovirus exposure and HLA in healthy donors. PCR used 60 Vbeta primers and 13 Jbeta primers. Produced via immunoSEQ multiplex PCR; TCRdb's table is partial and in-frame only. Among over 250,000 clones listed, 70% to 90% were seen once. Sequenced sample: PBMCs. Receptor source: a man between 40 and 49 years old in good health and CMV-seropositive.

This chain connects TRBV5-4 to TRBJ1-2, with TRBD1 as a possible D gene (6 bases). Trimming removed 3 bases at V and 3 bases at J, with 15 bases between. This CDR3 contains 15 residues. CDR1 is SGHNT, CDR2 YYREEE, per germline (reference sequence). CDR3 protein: CASSSKTGEDYGYTF. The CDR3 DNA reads TGTGCCAGCAGCTCCAAGACAGGAGAGGACTATGGCTACACCTTC.

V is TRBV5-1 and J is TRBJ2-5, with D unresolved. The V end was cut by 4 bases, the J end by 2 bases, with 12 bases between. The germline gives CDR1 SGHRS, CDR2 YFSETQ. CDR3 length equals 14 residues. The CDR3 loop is CASSPGDTQETQYF. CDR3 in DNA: TGCGCCAGCAGCCCCGGTGACACACAAGAGACCCAGTACTTC.

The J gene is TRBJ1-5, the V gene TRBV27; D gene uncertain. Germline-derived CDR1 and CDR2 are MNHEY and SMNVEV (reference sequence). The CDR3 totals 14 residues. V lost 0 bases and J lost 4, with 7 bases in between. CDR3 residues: CASSLSLMNQPQHF. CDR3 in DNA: TGTGCCAGCAGTTTATCACTGATGAATCAGCCCCAGCATTTT.

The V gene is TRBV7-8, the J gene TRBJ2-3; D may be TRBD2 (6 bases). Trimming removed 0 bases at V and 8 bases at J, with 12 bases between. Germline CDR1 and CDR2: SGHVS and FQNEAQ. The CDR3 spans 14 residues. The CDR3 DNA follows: TGTGCCAGCAGCTTAGCCAGAGTGGGGGGTACGCAGTATTTT. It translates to CASSLARVGGTQYF.

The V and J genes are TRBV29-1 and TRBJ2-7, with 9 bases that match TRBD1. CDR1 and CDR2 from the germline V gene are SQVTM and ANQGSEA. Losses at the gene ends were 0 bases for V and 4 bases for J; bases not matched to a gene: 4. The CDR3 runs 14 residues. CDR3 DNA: TGCAGCGTTGAAGACCGGGACAGGGAGTACGAGCAGTACTTC. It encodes CSVEDRDREYEQYF.

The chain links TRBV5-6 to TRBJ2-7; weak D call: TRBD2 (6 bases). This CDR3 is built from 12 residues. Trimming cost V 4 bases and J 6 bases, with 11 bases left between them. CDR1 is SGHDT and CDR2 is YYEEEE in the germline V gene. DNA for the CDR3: TGTGCCAGCAGCGGGGGGTACGGCGAGCAGTACTTC. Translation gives CASSGGYGEQYF.

CDR3 sequence (DNA): TGTGCTATCGGGGGTGGTTGGAAGCCCCAGCATTTT. Its translation is CAIGGGWKPQHF. This rearrangement joins TRBV7-7 to TRBJ1-5; tentative D call: TRBD1 (5 bases). Germline V lookup: CDR1 SSHAT, CDR2 FNYEAQ (reference sequence). This CDR3 is built from 12 residues.

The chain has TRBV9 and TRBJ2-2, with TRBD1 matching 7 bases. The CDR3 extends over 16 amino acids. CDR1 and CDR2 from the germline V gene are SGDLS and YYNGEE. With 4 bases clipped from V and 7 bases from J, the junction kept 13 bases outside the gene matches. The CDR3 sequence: CASSLGQNQGVGELFF. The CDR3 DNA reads TGTGCCAGCAGCCTCGGACAGAACCAGGGGGTCGGGGAGCTGTTTTTT.

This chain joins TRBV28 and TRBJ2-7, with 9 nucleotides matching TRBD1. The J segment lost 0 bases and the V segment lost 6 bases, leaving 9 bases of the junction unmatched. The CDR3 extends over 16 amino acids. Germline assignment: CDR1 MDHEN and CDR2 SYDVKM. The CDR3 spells CASSPWPGQGSYEQYF. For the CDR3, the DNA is TGTGCCAGCAGCCCCTGGCCGGGACAGGGCTCCTACGAGCAGTACTTC.

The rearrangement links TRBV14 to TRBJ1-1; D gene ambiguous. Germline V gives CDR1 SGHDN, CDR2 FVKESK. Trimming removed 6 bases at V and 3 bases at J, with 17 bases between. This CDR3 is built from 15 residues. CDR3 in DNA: TGTGCCAGCAGAAACTGGACTTCATGGGACACTGAAGCTTTCTTT. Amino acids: CASRNWTSWDTEAFF.